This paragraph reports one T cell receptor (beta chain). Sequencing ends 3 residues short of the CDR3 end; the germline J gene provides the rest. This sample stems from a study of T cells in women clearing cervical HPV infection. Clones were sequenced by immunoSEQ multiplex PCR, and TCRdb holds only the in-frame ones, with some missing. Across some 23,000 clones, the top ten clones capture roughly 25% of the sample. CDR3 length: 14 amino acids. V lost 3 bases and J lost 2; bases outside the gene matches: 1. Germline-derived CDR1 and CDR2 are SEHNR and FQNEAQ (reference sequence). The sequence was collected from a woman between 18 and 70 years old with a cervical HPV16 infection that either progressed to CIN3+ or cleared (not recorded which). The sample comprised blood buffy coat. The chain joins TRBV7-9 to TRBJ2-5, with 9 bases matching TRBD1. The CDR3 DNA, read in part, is TGTGCCAGCAGCTTGGGACAGGGACAAGAGACC. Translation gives CASSLGQGQET. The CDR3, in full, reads CASSLGQGQETQYF.